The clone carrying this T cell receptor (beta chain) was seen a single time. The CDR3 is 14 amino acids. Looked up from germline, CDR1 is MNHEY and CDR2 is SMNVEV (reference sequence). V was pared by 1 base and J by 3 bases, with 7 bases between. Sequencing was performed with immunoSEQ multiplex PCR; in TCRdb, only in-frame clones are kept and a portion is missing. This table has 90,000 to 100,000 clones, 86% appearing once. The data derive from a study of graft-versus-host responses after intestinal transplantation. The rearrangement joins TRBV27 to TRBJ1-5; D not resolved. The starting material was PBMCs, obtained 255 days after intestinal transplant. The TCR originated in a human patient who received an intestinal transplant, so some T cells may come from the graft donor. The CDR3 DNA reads TGTGCCAGCAGTTTATGGCCAGACAATCAGCCCCAGCATTTT. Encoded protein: CASSLWPDNQPQHF.